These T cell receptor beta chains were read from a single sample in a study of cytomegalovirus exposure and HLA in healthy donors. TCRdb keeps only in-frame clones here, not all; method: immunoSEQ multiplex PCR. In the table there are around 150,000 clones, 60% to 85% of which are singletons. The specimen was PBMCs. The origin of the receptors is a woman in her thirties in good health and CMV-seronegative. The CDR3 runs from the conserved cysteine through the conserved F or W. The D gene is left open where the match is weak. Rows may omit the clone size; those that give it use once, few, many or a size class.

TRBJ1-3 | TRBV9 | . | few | CASSQGGPENTIYF | TGTGCCAGCAGCCAAGGGGGACCGGAAAACACCATATATTTT
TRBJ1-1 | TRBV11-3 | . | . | CASSLGARTEAFF | TGTGCCAGCAGCTTAGGCGCCCGGACTGAAGCTTTCTTT
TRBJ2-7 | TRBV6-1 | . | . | CASSAAWRSYEQYF | TGTGCCAGCAGCGCCGCCTGGCGGTCCTACGAGCAGTACTTC
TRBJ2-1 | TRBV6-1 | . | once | CASRAASYNEQFF | TGTGCCAGCAGAGCGGCTTCCTACAATGAGCAGTTCTTC
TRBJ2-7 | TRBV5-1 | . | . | CASSLRGYEQYF | TGCGCCAGCAGCTTGCGGGGATACGAGCAGTACTTC
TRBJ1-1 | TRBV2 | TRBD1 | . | CASLQGEAEAFF | TGTGCCAGCTTACAGGGGGAGGCTGAAGCTTTCTTT
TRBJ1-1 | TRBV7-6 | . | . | CASSLIPMNTEAFF | TGTGCCAGCAGCTTAATCCCCATGAACACTGAAGCTTTCTTT
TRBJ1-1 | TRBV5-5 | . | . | CASSQGGTEAFF | TGTGCCAGCAGCCAAGGGGGCACTGAAGCTTTCTTT
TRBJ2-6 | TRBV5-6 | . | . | CASSVGRGSGANVLTF | TGTGCCAGCAGCGTGGGACGGGGCTCTGGGGCCAACGTCCTGACTTTC
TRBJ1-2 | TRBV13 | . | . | CASSYDNNYGYTF | TGTGCCAGCAGCTACGACAATAACTATGGCTACACCTTC
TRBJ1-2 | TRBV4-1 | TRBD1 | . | CASSQVGQGADGYTF | TGCGCCAGCAGCCAAGTAGGACAGGGGGCAGATGGCTACACCTTC
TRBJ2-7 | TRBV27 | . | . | CASSLERDTLTYEQYF | TGTGCCAGCAGCCTTGAGAGGGACACGCTCACCTACGAGCAGTACTTC
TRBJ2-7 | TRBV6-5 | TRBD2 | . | CASSPARDYSYEQYF | TGTGCCAGCAGTCCCGCCCGGGACTACTCCTACGAGCAGTACTTC
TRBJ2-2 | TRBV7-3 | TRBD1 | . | CASSLRGGANTGELFF | TGTGCCAGCAGCTTAAGAGGGGGCGCGAACACCGGGGAGCTGTTTTTT
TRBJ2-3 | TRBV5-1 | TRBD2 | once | CASSPGTSLTDTQYF | TGCGCCAGCAGCCCCGGGACTAGCCTCACAGATACGCAGTATTTT
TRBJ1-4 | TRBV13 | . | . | CASSLTGGLTNEKLFF | TGTGCCAGCAGCTTAACCGGGGGTCTGACTAATGAAAAACTGTTTTTT
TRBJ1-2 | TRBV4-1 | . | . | CASSQEGSSGQLRGYTF | TGCGCCAGCAGCCAAGAAGGTTCTTCCGGACAGCTTCGAGGCTACACCTTC
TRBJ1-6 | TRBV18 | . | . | CASSPPMGRGGISPLHF | TGTGCCAGCTCACCACCGATGGGGCGCGGGGGAATTTCACCCCTCCACTTT
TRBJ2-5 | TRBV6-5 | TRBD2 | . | CASRGTSGGTQHF | TGTGCCAGCAGGGGTACTAGCGGTGGGACCCAGCACTTC
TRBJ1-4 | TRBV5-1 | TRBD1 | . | CARDRVREKLFF | TGCGCCAGGGACAGGGTCCGTGAAAAACTGTTTTTT
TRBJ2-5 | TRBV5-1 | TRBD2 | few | CASSLETGGETQYF | TGCGCCAGCAGCTTGGAGACGGGGGGGGAGACCCAGTACTTC
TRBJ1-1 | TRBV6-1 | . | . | CASSETGGVTEAFF | TGTGCCAGCAGTGAAACGGGGGGGGTCACTGAAGCTTTCTTT
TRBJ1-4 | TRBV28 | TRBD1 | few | CASRGGQVEKLFF | TGTGCCAGCAGGGGAGGACAGGTTGAAAAACTGTTTTTT
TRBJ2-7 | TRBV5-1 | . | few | CASKEHSITNEQYF | TGCGCCAGCAAAGAGCATAGTATTACCAACGAGCAGTACTTC
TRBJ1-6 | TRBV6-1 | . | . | CASSFDGGSNSPLHF | TGTGCCAGCAGTTTTGACGGGGGAAGTAATTCACCCCTCCACTTT
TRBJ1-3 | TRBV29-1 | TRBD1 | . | CSVSDRGLGNTIYF | TGCAGCGTTTCTGACAGGGGGCTTGGAAACACCATATATTTT
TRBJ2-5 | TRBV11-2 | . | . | CASSQKGGGGRQETQYF | TGTGCCAGCAGCCAAAAGGGAGGAGGGGGCAGGCAAGAGACCCAGTACTTC
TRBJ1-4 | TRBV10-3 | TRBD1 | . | CAISATALGSGGTDEKLFF | TGTGCCATCAGTGCTACAGCACTGGGGAGCGGGGGGACAGATGAAAAACTGTTTTTT
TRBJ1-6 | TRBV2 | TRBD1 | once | CASSNTGGESPLHF | TGTGCCAGCAGCAACACAGGGGGTGAATCACCCCTCCACTTT
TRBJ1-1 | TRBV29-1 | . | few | CSVPTGNTEAFF | TGCAGCGTACCAACAGGGAACACTGAAGCTTTCTTT
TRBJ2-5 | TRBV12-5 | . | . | CASGLVRRLRETQYF | TGTGCTAGTGGTTTGGTACGAAGACTACGGGAGACCCAGTACTTC
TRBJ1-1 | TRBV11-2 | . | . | CASSPIGGATITEAFF | TGTGCCAGCAGCCCGATCGGGGGGGCGACTATTACTGAAGCTTTCTTT
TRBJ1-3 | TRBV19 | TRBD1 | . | CASSPGQGLAGNTIYF | TGTGCCAGTAGCCCGGGACAGGGCTTGGCTGGAAACACCATATATTTT
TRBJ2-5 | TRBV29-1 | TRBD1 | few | CSVNPGTGETQYF | TGCAGCGTTAACCCCGGGACAGGGGAGACCCAGTACTTC
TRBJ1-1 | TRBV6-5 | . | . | CASSYSFGSGTEAFF | TGTGCCAGCAGTTACTCGTTTGGGAGCGGCACTGAAGCTTTCTTT
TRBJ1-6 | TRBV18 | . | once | CASSPGQGMHNSPLHF | TGTGCCAGCTCACCAGGCCAGGGGATGCATAATTCACCCCTCCACTTT
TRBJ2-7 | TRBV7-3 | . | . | CASSVTGDIYEQYF | TGTGCCAGCAGCGTAACTGGGGACATCTACGAGCAGTACTTC
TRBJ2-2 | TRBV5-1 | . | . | CASSVQGYNTGELFF | TGCGCCAGCAGCGTCCAGGGGTACAACACCGGGGAGCTGTTTTTT
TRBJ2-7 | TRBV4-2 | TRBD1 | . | CASSQTTGTGNLYEQYF | TGTGCCAGCAGCCAAACCACCGGGACAGGGAACCTCTACGAGCAGTACTTC
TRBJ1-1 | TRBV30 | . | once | CAWSGTQKSEAFF | TGTGCCTGGTCCGGGACACAGAAATCTGAAGCTTTCTTT
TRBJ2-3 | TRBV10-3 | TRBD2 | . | CAISEAWRGDRDTQYF | TGTGCCATCAGTGAGGCCTGGCGGGGGGATCGAGATACGCAGTATTTT
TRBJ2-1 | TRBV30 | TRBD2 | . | CAWEGGGSSYNEQFF | TGTGCCTGGGAGGGCGGGGGGAGCTCCTACAATGAGCAGTTCTTC
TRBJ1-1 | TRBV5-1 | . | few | CASTLGAMNTEAFF | TGCGCCAGCACCTTGGGGGCTATGAACACTGAAGCTTTCTTT
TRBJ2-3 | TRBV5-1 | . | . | CASSLLVSADTQYF | TGCGCCAGCAGCTTGCTGGTCAGCGCAGATACGCAGTATTTT
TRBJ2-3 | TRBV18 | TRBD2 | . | CASSLIAGGPTDTQYF | TGTGCCAGCTCACTGATAGCGGGGGGGCCCACAGATACGCAGTATTTT
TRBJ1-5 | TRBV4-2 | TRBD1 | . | CASSQDTGGEQPQHF | TGTGCCAGCAGCCAAGACACAGGGGGGGAACAGCCCCAGCATTTT